This T cell receptor beta chain was recovered during a study of blood T cell repertoires in COVID-19. Across the study: Sources were T cells, B-cell-depleted T cells, or PBMCs; the material itself was cDNA or gDNA.

Using immunoSEQ multiplex PCR, the repertoire was profiled, and TCRdb retains in-frame clones only, with some absent. The table lists some 140,000 clones, about 85% of them singletons. The CDR3 loop spans 19 amino acids. Per the germline V gene, CDR1 is LNHDA and CDR2 is SQIVND (reference sequence). Trimming pared 4 bases from V and 1 base from J, leaving 23 bases between. The sequenced sample consisted of peripheral blood. This sequence joins TRBV19 and TRBJ2-1; weak D call: TRBD2 (6 bases). The TCR originated in a man aged 55 to 69 with COVID-19, enrolled during active disease. CDR3 in DNA: TGTGCCAGTAGTACCGACGAGGGAGCGGGCCCCAGGTCCTACAATGAGCAGTTCTTC. Translation: CASSTDEGAGPRSYNEQFF.